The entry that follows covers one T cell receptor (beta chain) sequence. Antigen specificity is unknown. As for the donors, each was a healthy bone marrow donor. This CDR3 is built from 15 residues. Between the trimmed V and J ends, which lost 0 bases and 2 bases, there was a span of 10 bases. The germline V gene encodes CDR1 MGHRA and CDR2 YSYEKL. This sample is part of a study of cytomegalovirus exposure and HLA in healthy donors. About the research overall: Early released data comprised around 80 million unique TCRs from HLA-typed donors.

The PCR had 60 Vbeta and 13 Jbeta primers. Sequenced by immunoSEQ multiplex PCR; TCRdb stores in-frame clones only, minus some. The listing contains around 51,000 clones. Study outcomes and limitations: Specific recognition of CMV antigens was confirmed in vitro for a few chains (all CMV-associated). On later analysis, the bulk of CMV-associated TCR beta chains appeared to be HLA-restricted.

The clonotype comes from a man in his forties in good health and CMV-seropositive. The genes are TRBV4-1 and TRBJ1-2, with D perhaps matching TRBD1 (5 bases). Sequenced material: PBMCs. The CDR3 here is CASSQEPTVNYGYTF. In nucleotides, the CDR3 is TGCGCCAGCAGCCAAGAACCGACAGTCAACTATGGCTACACCTTC.